Each of the 17 T cell receptor beta chains below was sequenced from the same sample in a study of blood T cell repertoires in COVID-19. Assay used: immunoSEQ multiplex PCR; TCRdb lists only in-frame clones, some missing. The repertoire holds around 110,000 clones, with around 82% as singletons. Material for sequencing was peripheral blood. The source is a human donor in a cohort sampled during active COVID-19.

This clone was seen a few times. This chain joins TRBV7-9 and TRBJ1-4; D may be TRBD1 (5 bases). The germline V gene has CDR1 SEHNR and CDR2 FQNEAQ (reference sequence). The CDR3 covers 15 residues. V lost 5 bases to trimming and J lost 3 bases, with 13 bases between them. For the CDR3, the DNA is TGTGCCAGCAGCCGCGTCGGGGGAGCTAATGAAAAACTGTTTTTT. This encodes CASSRVGGANEKLFF.

The table lists this clone with a few counts. This chain's CDR3 is CAQEGQGFDEQYV. The CDR3 nucleotides are TGTGCCCAAGAGGGACAGGGCTTTGACGAGCAGTACGTC. This chain uses TRBV19 with TRBJ2-7, with 9 bases lining up with TRBD1. CDR3 size: 13 residues. From germline, CDR1 is LNHDA and CDR2 SQIVND (reference sequence). V gave up 11 bases and J gave up 5 bases; unmatched junction bases: 10.

The V call is TRBV6-5, the J call TRBJ1-2; possibly TRBD1 for D (6 bases). Germline V gene lookup returns CDR1 MNHEY and CDR2 SVGAGI. This CDR3 region has 15 residues. V gave up 7 bases and J gave up 1 base, with 16 bases separating them. CDR3 sequence: CASITTGALNYGYTF. The CDR3 nucleotides are TGTGCCAGCATTACGACAGGAGCCCTTAACTATGGCTACACCTTC.

The gene calls are TRBV5-6 and TRBJ1-4, with D unclear. The CDR3 contains 13 residues. The germline V gene encodes CDR1 SGHDT and CDR2 YYEEEE. Trimming took 6 bases from V and 8 from J, leaving 14 bases between them. This CDR3 is CASTRLTGEKLFF. The CDR3 DNA reads TGTGCCAGCACCAGACTTACTGGCGAAAAACTGTTTTTT.

The V call is TRBV3-1 (or the pseudogene TRBV3-2), the J call TRBJ1-6; possible D gene TRBD1, 5 bases. CDR3 size: 15 residues. Looked up from germline, CDR1 is LGHDT and CDR2 is YNNKEL (reference sequence). Trimming left V 4 bases short and J 7 bases short, with 14 bases between. CDR3 region: CASSLGGQGNSPLHF. As DNA, the CDR3 is TGTGCCAGCAGCCTCGGAGGGCAGGGAAATTCACCCCTCCACTTT.

The gene calls are TRBV7-6 and TRBJ2-1, with 11 positions matching TRBD2. Germline V CDR1 and CDR2: SGHVS, FNYEAQ. V lost 1 base, J lost 3 bases, and 8 bases stayed unmatched. The CDR3 sequence is 18 residues long. CDR3 region: CASSLGLAGLSNYNEQFF. In nucleotides, the CDR3 is TGTGCCAGCAGCTTAGGACTAGCGGGACTCTCCAACTACAATGAGCAGTTCTTC.

The J gene is TRBJ1-5, the V gene TRBV30; D is unclear. The CDR3 sequence is 13 residues long. CDR1 is GTSNPN and CDR2 is SVGIG in the germline V gene (reference sequence). Trimming left V 3 bases short and J 3 bases short, with 9 bases between. The chain's CDR3 is CAWSPGDNQPQHF. As DNA, the CDR3 is TGTGCCTGGAGCCCGGGAGACAATCAGCCCCAGCATTTT.

V gene TRBV11-2 combines with J gene TRBJ2-7; TRBD1 matches at 9 bases. This CDR3 is built from 15 residues. From germline, CDR1 is SGHAT and CDR2 FQNNGV. The ends lost 6 bases at V and 4 bases at J; junction bases unmatched: 10. The CDR3 nucleotides read TGTGCCAGCAGTCAACCCGGGACAGGGTTGTACGAGCAGTACGTC. Its translation: CASSQPGTGLYEQYV.

The V gene is TRBV19, the J gene TRBJ2-3; 7 bases are shared with TRBD2. This CDR3 is built from 16 residues. Germline V gives CDR1 LNHDA, CDR2 SQIVND (reference sequence). Trimming cost V 3 bases and J 2 bases; bases outside gene matches: 8. In DNA form, the CDR3 reads TGTGCCAGTAGTATGCGTTTGAGCGGGATCACAGATACGCAGTATTTT. Encoded protein: CASSMRLSGITDTQYF.

J is TRBJ2-3 and V is TRBV10-3; D possibly corresponds to TRBD2 (5 bases). Germline CDR1 is ENHRY and CDR2 is SYGVKD. V was trimmed by 8 bases and J by 0 bases, leaving 15 bases between them. CDR3 length equals 15 residues. The CDR3 nucleotides are TGTGCCATCGGTGCGGAAAGGACTAGCACAGATACGCAGTATTTT. It is translated as CAIGAERTSTDTQYF.

This sequence joins TRBV28 and TRBJ2-3, with 7 positions matching TRBD2. V gave up 1 base and J gave up 3 bases; unmatched junction bases: 7. The germline V gene has CDR1 MDHEN and CDR2 SYDVKM. This CDR3 region has 16 residues. The CDR3, as DNA: TGTGCCAGCAGTTTATTGGGACTAAGAGAGACAGATACGCAGTATTTT. Its translation: CASSLLGLRETDTQYF.

The J gene is TRBJ2-2, the V gene TRBV14, with D perhaps matching TRBD1 (6 bases). Trimming took 2 bases from V and 7 from J, leaving 17 bases between them. CDR1 and CDR2 (germline): SGHDN, FVKESK. CDR3 size: 16 residues. The chain's CDR3 is CASSQRTGIVVGELFF. The CDR3 nucleotides read TGTGCCAGCAGCCAACGAACAGGGATTGTAGTCGGGGAGCTGTTTTTT.

The table lists this clone with a few counts. This rearrangement joins TRBV5-1 to TRBJ2-3, with 7 bases that match TRBD2. Germline CDR1 SGHRS, CDR2 YFSETQ. The CDR3 spans 15 residues. V was clipped by 4 bases and J by 1 base; unmatched bases: 6. For the CDR3, the DNA is TGCGCCAGCAGCGTTGGGGCGGGGGGCACAGATACGCAGTATTTT. Its translation: CASSVGAGGTDTQYF.

The rearrangement uses TRBV21-1 and TRBJ1-2; the D segment call TRBD1 is taken from the table without a DNA check. TRBV21-1 is labeled a pseudogene. The CDR3 extends over 17 amino acids. The CDR3 nucleotides read TGTGCCAGCAGCGAACGTGCCCCTTCTCCCCAGGGCTATGGCTACACCTTC. This codes for CASSERAPSPQGYGYTF.

The chain is built from TRBV6-2 or TRBV6-3 and TRBJ2-7; D possibly corresponds to TRBD1 (5 bases). CDR1 and CDR2 from the germline V gene are MNHEY and SVGEGT. The CDR3 length is 17 residues. V was trimmed by 6 bases and J by 3 bases, leaving 24 bases between them. This chain's CDR3 is CASSRNKLDTAGYEQYF. The DNA for the CDR3 is TGTGCCAGCAGCCGAAACAAGCTGGACACTGCCGGCTACGAGCAGTACTTC.

J is TRBJ2-2 and V is TRBV6-2 or TRBV6-3, with D possibly matching TRBD1 (6 bases). Germline V gene lookup returns CDR1 MNHEY and CDR2 SVGEGT. V was shortened by 5 bases and J by 3 bases, with 22 bases between the two germline ends. This CDR3 has 18 amino acids. The CDR3 nucleotides are TGTGCCAGCAGTCCCACTACAGGGAACCTAGTCGACACCGGGGAGCTGTTTTTT. Amino acids: CASSPTTGNLVDTGELFF.

The chain carries TRBV5-1 and TRBJ1-2; TRBD1 matches 10 bases. Trimming at V came to 7 bases and at J to 1 base, leaving 7 bases not matched to a gene. The germline gives CDR1 SGHRS, CDR2 YFSETQ. CDR3 size: 15 residues. The CDR3 is CASGETGGGNYGYTF. CDR3 DNA: TGCGCCAGCGGCGAGACAGGGGGCGGTAACTATGGCTACACCTTC.